This record covers a single T cell receptor (beta chain). Measured with immunoSEQ multiplex PCR; TCRdb has only the in-frame clones, and not every one. Of 20,000 to 25,000 clones listed, approximately 82% are singletons. These data originate in a study of OX40 agonist ivuxolimab in advanced cancers. This CDR3 has 12 residues. Trimming shortened V by 0 bases and J by 8 bases, and 5 bases separated the two germline ends. The germline V gene has CDR1 MGHRA and CDR2 YSYEKL. The gene calls are TRBV4-1 and TRBJ2-1, with D maybe TRBD1 (5 bases). The material was CD4+ or CD8+ T cells sorted from blood, obtained in a trial of the OX40 agonist ivuxolimab. The sequence derives from an adult with an advanced solid tumor such as melanoma, head and neck, liver or kidney cancer. The CDR3 DNA reads as TGCGCCAGCAGCCAAGACAGGGATGAGCAGTTCTTC. Translating it yields CASSQDRDEQFF.